The rows below give T cell receptor beta chains drawn from one sample of a study of blood T cell repertoires in COVID-19. Assay: immunoSEQ multiplex PCR; the TCRdb copy retains only in-frame clones and omits some. The profile shows approximately 80,000 clones, around four fifths of them singletons. The sample comprised peripheral blood. These receptors all come from a woman between 70 and 85 years old with acute or convalescent COVID-19. The CDR3 runs from the conserved cysteine through the conserved F or W. Fields, in order: V gene, J gene, clone size, D gene, CDR3 DNA, CDR3 protein. The D gene is left open where the match is weak. Clone size appears in some rows only: once, few, many, or a class for an expanded clone.

>TRBV30|TRBJ2-3|.|TRBD2
TGTGCCGGATCAGGGCTAGCGGGGGGCTCAGATACGCAGTATTTT
CAGSGLAGGSDTQYF
>TRBV29-1|TRBJ2-2|.|TRBD1
TGCAGCGGGCGGACAGGGACGGACGGGGAGCTGTTTTTT
CSGRTGTDGELFF
>TRBV7-3|TRBJ1-1|.|.
TGTGCCAGCAGCCTCACAGGTGAAACTGAAGCTTTCTTT
CASSLTGETEAFF
>TRBV7-9|TRBJ1-6|.|TRBD1
TGTGCCAGCAGCAGACCCGGGACAGCGAATTCACCCCTCCACTTT
CASSRPGTANSPLHF
>TRBV29-1|TRBJ2-7|.|.
TGCAGCGTTGATTCTAAGGGGGCCTACGAGCAGTACTTC
CSVDSKGAYEQYF
>TRBV9|TRBJ1-1|.|TRBD1
TGTGCCAGCAGCGTAGGCCCCCCGGGACAGGGGTCTGAAGCTTTCTTT
CASSVGPPGQGSEAFF
>TRBV18|TRBJ1-4|.|.
TGTGCCAGCTCTGAGCCCTCGTTGGAAAAACTGTTTTTT
CASSEPSLEKLFF
>TRBV7-9|TRBJ1-4|.|TRBD1
TGTGCCAGCAGCTTGGGGGGACAGGGTAATGAAAAACTGTTTTTT
CASSLGGQGNEKLFF
>TRBV4-1|TRBJ2-2|few|TRBD2
TGCGCCAGCAGCCTCCTGACTAGCGGTGGCACCGGGGAGCTGTTTTTT
CASSLLTSGGTGELFF
>TRBV19|TRBJ2-6|.|.
TGTGCCACCCAGGGTCCTAACCTCTCTGGGGCCAACGTCCTGACTTTC
CATQGPNLSGANVLTF
>TRBV5-1|TRBJ2-3|.|.
TGCGCCAGCAGCGATACGGGGGAGCCGGATTTGGATACGCAGTATTTT
CASSDTGEPDLDTQYF
>TRBV2|TRBJ1-1|.|TRBD1
TGTGCCAGCAGGGGGGGGACAGGGTATACTGAAGCTTTCTTT
CASRGGTGYTEAFF
>TRBV10-1|TRBJ2-7|once|TRBD1
TGCGCCAGCAGTGCTGGGGGACAGGGAGAGCAGTACTTC
CASSAGGQGEQYF
>TRBV9|TRBJ2-1|once|TRBD1
TGTGCCAGCAGCGTACGAACCCCGGGACAGGGCATCACCGAGCAGTTCTTC
CASSVRTPGQGITEQFF
>TRBV28|TRBJ2-3|once|TRBD1
TGTGCCAGCAGTTTCAGGGGGCGGGGCAGCACAGATACGCAGTATTTT
CASSFRGRGSTDTQYF
>TRBV5-8|TRBJ1-5|once|TRBD1
TGTGCCAGCAGCCCAGACAGGGGGCAGGGCAATCAGCCCCAGCATTTT
CASSPDRGQGNQPQHF
>TRBV25-1|TRBJ1-1|.|.
TGTGCCAGCAGTACAACTGGCGGGAACACTGAAGCTTTCTTT
CASSTTGGNTEAFF
>TRBV2|TRBJ2-4|.|TRBD1
TGTGCCAGCGAGGGACAGGTAAAAAACATTCAGTACTTC
CASEGQVKNIQYF
>TRBV2|TRBJ1-2|.|TRBD1
TGTGCCAGCAGCCCCTCCCAGTCCAGGGGGCAAGGCTACACCTTC
CASSPSQSRGQGYTF
>TRBV11-2|TRBJ2-3|.|.
TGTGCCAGCAGCTCATGGTTGACAAGCACAGATACGCAGTATTTT
CASSSWLTSTDTQYF
>TRBV5-4|TRBJ2-1|.|.
TGTGCCAGCAGCTTACGGCGGGGCGATCCGGGAGAGCAGTTCTTC
CASSLRRGDPGEQFF
>TRBV5-6|TRBJ1-2|.|TRBD1
TGTGCCAGCAGCATAAGGACAGGGCATGGCTACACCTTC
CASSIRTGHGYTF
>TRBV7-9|TRBJ2-7|.|.
TGTGCCAGCAGCCCGAAGGGGGGGCGCATTTACGAGCAGTACTTC
CASSPKGGRIYEQYF
>TRBV12-3/TRBV12-4|TRBJ1-2|.|.
TGTGCCAGCAGTACAGGGTTTCGTGGCTACACCTTC
CASSTGFRGYTF
>TRBV7-9|TRBJ2-7|.|TRBD1
TGTGCCAGCAGCTTAGACAGGGGCTTCTCCTACGAGCAGTACTTC
CASSLDRGFSYEQYF
>TRBV14|TRBJ1-1|.|TRBD1
TGTGCCAGCAACCTCGGCAGGACAGGGGACGAAGCTTTCTTT
CASNLGRTGDEAFF
>TRBV29-1|TRBJ2-3|.|TRBD1
TGCAGCGTTGATGGGACAGGTGGCACAGATACGCAGTATTTT
CSVDGTGGTDTQYF
>TRBV24-1|TRBJ1-3|.|.
TGTGCCACCACGGCCAATATCGGGACAACTGGAAACACCATATATTTT
CATTANIGTTGNTIYF
>TRBV7-8|TRBJ2-7|once|.
TGTGCCAGCAGTCCTAGGGGCGGGGATAGCTACGAGCAGTACTTC
CASSPRGGDSYEQYF
>TRBV28|TRBJ1-3|.|.
TGTGCCAGCAGTTTAACGACAGGATCTGGAAACACCATATATTTT
CASSLTTGSGNTIYF
>TRBV11-1|TRBJ1-1|.|.
TGTGCCAGCAGCCCCGTTGGGCAGCCAAACACTGAAGCTTTCTTT
CASSPVGQPNTEAFF
>TRBV7-6|TRBJ2-2|once|TRBD2
TGTGCCTCTGGGGGACTAGCGGGGGGAACCGGGGAGCTGTTTTTT
CASGGLAGGTGELFF
>TRBV20-1|TRBJ1-6|once|.
TGCAGTGCTAGTGGGGACATCCTCTCACCCCTCCACTTT
CSASGDILSPLHF
>TRBV4-1|TRBJ1-1|.|.
TGCGCCAGCAGCCTCATCGGGGGGGGGACATGGAACACTGAAGCTTTCTTT
CASSLIGGGTWNTEAFF
>TRBV18|TRBJ1-5|.|.
TGTGCCAGCTCACCGGCAGCGGGGGGCGATCAGCCCCAGCATTTT
CASSPAAGGDQPQHF
>TRBV11-2|TRBJ2-5|.|TRBD2
TGTGCCAGCAGCTTAGAAGGGACTAGCGGGGGGGCGGCGCTAGAGACCCAGTACTTC
CASSLEGTSGGAALETQYF
>TRBV6-1|TRBJ1-2|.|.
TGTGCCAGCAGTGAAGCGCTAGGGACAAACTATGGCTACACCTTC
CASSEALGTNYGYTF
>TRBV18|TRBJ2-3|.|.
TGTGCCAGCTCTATACAGGGAAACACAGATACGCAGTATTTT
CASSIQGNTDTQYF
>TRBV15|TRBJ2-5|.|TRBD2
TGTGCCACCAGCAGAGGTGATAGCGGGGGTCTGGAGACCCAGTACTTC
CATSRGDSGGLETQYF
>TRBV5-6|TRBJ2-2|.|TRBD1
TGTGCCAGCAGCTACGACGGGACAGGAGGTACCGGGGAGCTGTTTTTT
CASSYDGTGGTGELFF
>TRBV5-6|TRBJ1-1|.|.
TGTGCCAGCAGCTTGGGACAGGCGAACACTGAAGCTTTCTTT
CASSLGQANTEAFF
>TRBV5-1|TRBJ1-6|.|TRBD1
TGCGCCAGCAGCTTGTTTGGGACAGGGGGTTCACCCCTCCACTTT
CASSLFGTGGSPLHF
>TRBV6-1|TRBJ1-5|.|.
TGTGCCAGCAGTGAAGCCCCCGGGAACACGGTCAATCAGCCCCAGCATTTT
CASSEAPGNTVNQPQHF
>TRBV2|TRBJ1-1|.|TRBD1
TGTGCCAGCAGGGGGGACAGGGTTATAGGTGAAGCTTTCTTT
CASRGDRVIGEAFF
>TRBV11-2|TRBJ2-1|.|TRBD1
TGTGCCAGCAGCTCGATCCAGGGACAGGGTGTTGAGCAGTTCTTC
CASSSIQGQGVEQFF
>TRBV6-5|TRBJ2-1|.|.
TGTGCCAGCAGCTCAGCAGGGATAGGTAATGAGCAGTTCTTC
CASSSAGIGNEQFF
>TRBV10-3|TRBJ2-5|.|TRBD1
TGTGCCACCCTGCCGGGGACAGGGGTCGGAGAGACCCAGTACTTC
CATLPGTGVGETQYF
>TRBV11-3|TRBJ1-1|many|.
TGTGCCAGCAGCTTGGGAGGCAACACTGAAGCTTTCTTT
CASSLGGNTEAFF
>TRBV6-1|TRBJ1-2|.|.
TGTGCCAGCAGTGAACCCCTCACAGGATACGGCTACACCTTC
CASSEPLTGYGYTF
>TRBV3-1/TRBV3-2|TRBJ1-1|.|.
TGTGCCAGCAACTACTTGGAGGGTAACACTGAAGCTTTCTTT
CASNYLEGNTEAFF
>TRBV5-1|TRBJ2-7|few|.
TGCGCCAGCAGCTTGACAGGGATAGAGATTCAGTACTTC
CASSLTGIEIQYF